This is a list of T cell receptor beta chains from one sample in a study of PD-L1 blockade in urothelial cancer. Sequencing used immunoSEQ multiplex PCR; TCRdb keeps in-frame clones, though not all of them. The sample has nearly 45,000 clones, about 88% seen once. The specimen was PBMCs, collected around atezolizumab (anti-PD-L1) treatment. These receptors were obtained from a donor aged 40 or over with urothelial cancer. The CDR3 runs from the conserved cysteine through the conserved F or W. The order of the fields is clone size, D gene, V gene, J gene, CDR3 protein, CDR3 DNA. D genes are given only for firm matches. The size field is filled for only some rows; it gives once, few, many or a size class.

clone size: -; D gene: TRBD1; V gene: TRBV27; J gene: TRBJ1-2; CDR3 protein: CASSLGGQGAYGYTF; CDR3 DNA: TGTGCCAGCAGTTTAGGGGGACAGGGTGCCTATGGCTACACCTTC
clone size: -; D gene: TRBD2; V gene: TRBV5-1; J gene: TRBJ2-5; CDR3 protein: CASSLVGTRQETQYF; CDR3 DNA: TGCGCCAGCAGCTTGGTCGGGACTAGACAAGAGACCCAGTACTTC
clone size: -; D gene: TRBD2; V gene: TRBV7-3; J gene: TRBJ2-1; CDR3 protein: CASSLNGKEREGGEQFF; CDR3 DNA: TGTGCCAGCAGCTTAAACGGTAAGGAGCGGGAGGGGGGGGAGCAGTTCTTC
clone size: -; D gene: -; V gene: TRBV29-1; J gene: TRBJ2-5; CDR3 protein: CSVGGPSGQETQYF; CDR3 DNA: TGCAGCGTTGGGGGGCCTAGCGGTCAAGAGACCCAGTACTTC
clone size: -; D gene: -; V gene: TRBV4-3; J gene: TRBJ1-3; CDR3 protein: CASSQDSGSAGNTIYF; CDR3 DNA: TGCGCCAGCAGCCAAGATAGCGGATCGGCTGGAAACACCATATATTTT
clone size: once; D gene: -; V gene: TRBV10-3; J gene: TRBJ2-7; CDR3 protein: CAISRELEQYF; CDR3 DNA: TGTGCCATCAGCCGGGAGCTCGAGCAGTACTTC
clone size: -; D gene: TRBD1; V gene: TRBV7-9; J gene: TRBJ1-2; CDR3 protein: CASSLGGVPGTDPNYGYTF; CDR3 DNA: TGTGCCAGCAGCTTAGGCGGAGTCCCGGGGACAGATCCGAACTATGGCTACACCTTC
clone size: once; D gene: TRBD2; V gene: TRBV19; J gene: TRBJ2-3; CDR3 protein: CASSMGASGTVGDTQYF; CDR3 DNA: TGTGCCAGTAGTATGGGGGCTAGCGGGACCGTAGGAGATACGCAGTATTTT
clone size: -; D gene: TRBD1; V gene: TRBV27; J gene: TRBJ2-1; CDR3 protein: CASTRDSYNEQFF; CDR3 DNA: TGTGCCAGCACCCGGGACAGCTACAATGAGCAGTTCTTC
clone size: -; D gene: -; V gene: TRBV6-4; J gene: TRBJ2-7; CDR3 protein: CASSLGPGYEQYF; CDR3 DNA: TGTGCCAGCAGCCTAGGACCAGGGTACGAGCAGTACTTC
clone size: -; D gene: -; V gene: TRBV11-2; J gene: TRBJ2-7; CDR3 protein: CASSPRGYEQYF; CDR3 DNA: TGTGCCAGCAGCCCTCGCGGCTACGAGCAGTACTTC
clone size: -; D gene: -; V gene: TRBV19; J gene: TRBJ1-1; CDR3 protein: CASSIVPNLNTEAFF; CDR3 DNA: TGTGCCAGTAGTATAGTTCCGAACTTGAACACTGAAGCTTTCTTT
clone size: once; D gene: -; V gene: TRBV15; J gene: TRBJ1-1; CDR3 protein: CATGRGGVADTEAFF; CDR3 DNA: TGTGCCACCGGAAGGGGGGGAGTCGCCGACACTGAAGCTTTCTTT
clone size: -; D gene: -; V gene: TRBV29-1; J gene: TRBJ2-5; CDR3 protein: CSVGLRETQYF; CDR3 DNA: TGCAGCGTTGGCCTCCGGGAGACCCAGTACTTC
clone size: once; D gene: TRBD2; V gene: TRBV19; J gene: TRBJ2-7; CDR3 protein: CASSMASGPPYEQYF; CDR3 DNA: TGTGCCAGTAGTATGGCTAGCGGGCCCCCCTACGAGCAGTACTTC
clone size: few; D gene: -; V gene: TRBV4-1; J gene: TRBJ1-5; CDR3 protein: CASSQGPVVNQPQHF; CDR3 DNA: TGCGCCAGCAGCCAAGGCCCCGTAGTCAATCAGCCCCAGCATTTT
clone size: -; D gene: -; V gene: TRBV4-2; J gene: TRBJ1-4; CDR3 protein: CASSQAQEASGEKLFF; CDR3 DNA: TGTGCCAGCAGCCAAGCACAGGAGGCGAGCGGGGAAAAACTGTTTTTT
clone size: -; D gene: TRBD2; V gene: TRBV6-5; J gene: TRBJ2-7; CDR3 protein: CASRTGTSGSYEQYF; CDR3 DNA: TGTGCCAGCAGGACTGGGACTAGCGGGAGCTACGAGCAGTACTTC
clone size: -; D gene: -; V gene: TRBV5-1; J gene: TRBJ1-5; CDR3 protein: CASSLGAGENQPQHF; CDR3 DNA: TGCGCCAGCAGCTTGGGGGCAGGGGAAAATCAGCCCCAGCATTTT
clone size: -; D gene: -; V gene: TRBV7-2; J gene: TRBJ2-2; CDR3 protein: CASSWGLNTGELFF; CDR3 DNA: TGTGCCAGCAGCTGGGGACTCAACACCGGGGAGCTGTTTTTT
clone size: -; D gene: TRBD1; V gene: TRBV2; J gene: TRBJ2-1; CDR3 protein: CASRKDRGLNEQFF; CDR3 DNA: TGTGCCAGCAGGAAAGACAGGGGATTGAATGAGCAGTTCTTC
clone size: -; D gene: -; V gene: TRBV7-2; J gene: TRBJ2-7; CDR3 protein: CASSRVALGDEQYF; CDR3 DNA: TGTGCCAGCAGCCGAGTTGCCCTCGGGGACGAGCAGTACTTC
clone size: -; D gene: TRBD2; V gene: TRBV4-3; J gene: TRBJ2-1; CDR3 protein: CASSQAGLAEQFF; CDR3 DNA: TGCGCCAGCAGCCAAGCTGGACTAGCGGAGCAGTTCTTC
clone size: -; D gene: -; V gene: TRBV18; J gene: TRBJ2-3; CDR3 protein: CASSPPGLTDTQYF; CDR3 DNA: TGTGCCAGCTCACCACCGGGGCTCACAGATACGCAGTATTTT
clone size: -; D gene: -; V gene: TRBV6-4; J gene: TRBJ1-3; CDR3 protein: CASNGRAGDGNTIYF; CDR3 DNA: TGTGCCAGCAATGGGCGGGCAGGGGACGGAAACACCATATATTTT
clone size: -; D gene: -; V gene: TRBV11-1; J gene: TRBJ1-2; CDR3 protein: CASSLREDYGYTF; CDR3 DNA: TGTGCCAGCAGCTTGCGGGAGGACTATGGCTACACCTTC
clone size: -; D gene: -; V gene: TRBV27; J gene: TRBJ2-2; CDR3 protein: CASSFGGGTGELFF; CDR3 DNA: TGTGCCAGCAGTTTTGGGGGCGGGACCGGGGAGCTGTTTTTT
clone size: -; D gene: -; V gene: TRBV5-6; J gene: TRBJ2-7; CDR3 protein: CASSLGSTGYEQYF; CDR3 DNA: TGTGCCAGCAGCTTGGGGAGCACGGGCTACGAGCAGTACTTC
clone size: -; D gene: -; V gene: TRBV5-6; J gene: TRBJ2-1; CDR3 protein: CASSFYSRDNEQFF; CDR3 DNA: TGTGCCAGCAGCTTTTATAGCCGGGACAATGAGCAGTTCTTC
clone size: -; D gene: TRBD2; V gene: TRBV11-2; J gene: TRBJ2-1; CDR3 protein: CASSTRGGRGSYNEQFF; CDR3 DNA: TGTGCCAGCAGCACCAGGGGCGGGAGGGGGTCCTACAATGAGCAGTTCTTC
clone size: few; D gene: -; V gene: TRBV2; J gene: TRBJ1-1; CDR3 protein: CASSERVGTNTEAFF; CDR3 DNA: TGTGCCAGCAGTGAGAGGGTAGGGACTAACACTGAAGCTTTCTTT